The present T cell receptor (beta chain) was sequenced within a study of blood T cell repertoires in COVID-19. Turning to the study itself: Donors in the United States, Italy and Spain gave samples during acute or convalescent COVID-19. PBMCs, B-cell-depleted T cells, or T cells were the source of the cDNA or gDNA that made up the material.

Original handling: From reference gene primer amplification, estimates of nucleated cell counts were derived. Some clones are missing from TCRdb's copy, which holds only in-frame ones; the method was immunoSEQ multiplex PCR. The D gene and trimming were derived from the DNA, and the V and J assignments and clone size from that table. The sample consists of about 480,000 clones, approximately 88% of them appearing once. The length of the CDR3 is 15 residues. Losses at the gene ends were 5 bases for V and 6 bases for J; bases not matched to a gene: 11. Germline CDR1 and CDR2: MNHEY and SMNVEV (reference sequence). Patients of the Seattle cohort, enrolled during active infection, were followed longitudinally.

This sequence originates from a woman aged 45-65 years with COVID-19, enrolled during active disease. The genes are TRBV27 and TRBJ2-3, with 7 bases lining up with TRBD2. What was sequenced was peripheral blood. The CDR3 nucleotides are TGTGCCAGCAGTCTTCAATCTCGGACTAGGGATACGCAGTATTTT. Residues: CASSLQSRTRDTQYF.